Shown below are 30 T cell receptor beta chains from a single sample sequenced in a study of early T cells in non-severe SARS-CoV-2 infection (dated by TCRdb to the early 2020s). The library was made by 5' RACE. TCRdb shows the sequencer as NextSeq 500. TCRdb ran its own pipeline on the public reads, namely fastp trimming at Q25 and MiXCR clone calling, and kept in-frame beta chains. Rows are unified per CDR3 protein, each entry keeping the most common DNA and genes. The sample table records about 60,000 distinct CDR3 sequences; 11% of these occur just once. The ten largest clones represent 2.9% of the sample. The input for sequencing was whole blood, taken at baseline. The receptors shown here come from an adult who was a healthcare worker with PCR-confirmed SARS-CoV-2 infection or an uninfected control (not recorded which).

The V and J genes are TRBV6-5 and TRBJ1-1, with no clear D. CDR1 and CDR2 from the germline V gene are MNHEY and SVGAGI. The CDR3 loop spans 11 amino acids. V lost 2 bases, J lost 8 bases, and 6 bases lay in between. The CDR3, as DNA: TGTGCCAGCAGTTACCCTCCCGAAGCTTTCTTT. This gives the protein CASSYPPEAFF.

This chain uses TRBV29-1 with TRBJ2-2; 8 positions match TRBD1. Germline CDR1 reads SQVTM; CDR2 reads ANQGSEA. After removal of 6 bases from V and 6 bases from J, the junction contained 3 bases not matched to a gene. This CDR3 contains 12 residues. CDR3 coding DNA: TGCAGCGTGGCCAGGGGGCCCGGGGAGCTGTTTTTT. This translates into CSVARGPGELFF.

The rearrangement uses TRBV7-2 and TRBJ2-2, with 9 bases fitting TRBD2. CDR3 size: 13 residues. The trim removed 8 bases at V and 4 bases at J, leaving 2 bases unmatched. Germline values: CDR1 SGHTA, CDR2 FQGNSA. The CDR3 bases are TGTGCCAGCGCGGGGGGGCGCACCGGGGAGCTGTTTTTT. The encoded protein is CASAGGRTGELFF. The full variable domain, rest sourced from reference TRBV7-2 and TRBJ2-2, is GAGVSQSPSNKVTEKGKDVELRCDPISGHTALYWYRQSLGQGLEFLIYFQGNSAPDKSGLPSDRFSAERTGGSVSTLTIQRTQQEDSAVYLCASAGGRTGELFFGEGSRLTVL.

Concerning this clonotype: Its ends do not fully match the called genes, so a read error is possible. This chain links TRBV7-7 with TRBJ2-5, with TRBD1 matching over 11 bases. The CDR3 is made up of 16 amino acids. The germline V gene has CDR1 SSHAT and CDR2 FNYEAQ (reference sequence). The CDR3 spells CASSFIGTGGQETQYF. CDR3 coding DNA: TGTGCTAGCAGCTTTATAGGGACAGGGGGACAAGAGACCCAGTACTTC.

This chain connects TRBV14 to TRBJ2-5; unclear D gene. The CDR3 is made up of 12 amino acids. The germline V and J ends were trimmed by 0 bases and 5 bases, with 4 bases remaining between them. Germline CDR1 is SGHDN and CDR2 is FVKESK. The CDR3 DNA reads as TGTGCCAGCAGCCAAGATTGGGAGACCCAGTACTTC. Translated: CASSQDWETQYF.

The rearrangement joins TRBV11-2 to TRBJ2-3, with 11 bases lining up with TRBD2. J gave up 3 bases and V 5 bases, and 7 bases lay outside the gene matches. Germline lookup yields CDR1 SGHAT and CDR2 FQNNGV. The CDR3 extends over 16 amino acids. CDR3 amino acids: CASSVAGGPGTDTQYF. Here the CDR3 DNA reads TGTGCCAGCAGCGTAGCGGGGGGGCCTGGGACAGATACGCAGTATTTT.

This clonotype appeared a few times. The DNA for the CDR3 is TGTGCCAGCAGCCGAGGAATAGGCGAGACCCAGTACTTC. Its translation: CASSRGIGETQYF. This chain uses TRBV7-3 with TRBJ2-5; D not certain. V was clipped by 5 bases and J by 5 bases, with 12 bases between them. Germline values: CDR1 SGHTA, CDR2 FQGTGA. This CDR3 has 13 amino acids.

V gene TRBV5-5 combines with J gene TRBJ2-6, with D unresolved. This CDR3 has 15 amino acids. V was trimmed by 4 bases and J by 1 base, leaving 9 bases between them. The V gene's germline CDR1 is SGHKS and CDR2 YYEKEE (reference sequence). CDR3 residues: CASSRVSSGANVLTF. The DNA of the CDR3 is TGTGCCAGCAGCCGGGTTAGTTCTGGGGCCAACGTCCTGACTTTC. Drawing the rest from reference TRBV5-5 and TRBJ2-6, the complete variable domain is DAGVTQSPTHLIKTRGQQVTLRCSPISGHKSVSWYQQVLGQGPQFIFQYYEKEERGRGNFPDRFSARQFPNYSSELNVNALLLGDSALYLCASSRVSSGANVLTFGAGSRLTVL.

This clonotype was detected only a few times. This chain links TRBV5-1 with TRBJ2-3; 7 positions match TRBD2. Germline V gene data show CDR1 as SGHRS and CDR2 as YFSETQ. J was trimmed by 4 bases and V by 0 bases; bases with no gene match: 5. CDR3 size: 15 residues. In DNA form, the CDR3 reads TGCGCCAGCAGCTTGGAACGGCTAGCGGCAGATACGCAGTATTTT. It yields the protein CASSLERLAADTQYF.

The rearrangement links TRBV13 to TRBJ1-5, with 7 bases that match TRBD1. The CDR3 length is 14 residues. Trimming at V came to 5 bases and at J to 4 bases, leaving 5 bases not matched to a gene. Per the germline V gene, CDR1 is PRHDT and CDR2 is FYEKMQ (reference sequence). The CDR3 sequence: CASSRGQYNQPQHF. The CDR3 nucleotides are TGTGCCAGCAGCCGGGGACAGTATAATCAGCCCCAGCATTTT. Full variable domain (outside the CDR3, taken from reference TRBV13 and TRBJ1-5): AAGVIQSPRHLIKEKRETATLKCYPIPRHDTVYWYQQGPGQDPQFLISFYEKMQSDKGSIPDRFSAQQFSDYHSELNMSSLELGDSALYFCASSRGQYNQPQHFGDGTRLSIL.

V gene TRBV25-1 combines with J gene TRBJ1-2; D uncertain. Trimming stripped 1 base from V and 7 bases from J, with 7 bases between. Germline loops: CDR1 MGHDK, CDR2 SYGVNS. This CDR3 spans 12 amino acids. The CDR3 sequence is CASSELGLGYTF. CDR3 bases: TGTGCCAGCAGTGAATTGGGTCTTGGCTACACCTTC.

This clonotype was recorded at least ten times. CDR3 coding DNA: TGTGCCAGCAGCTCACAGGTAGCCTACGAGCAGTACTTC. Translation: CASSSQVAYEQYF. This sequence joins TRBV3-1 and TRBJ2-7; a possible D gene is TRBD1 (5 bases). The CDR3 totals 13 residues. Per the germline V gene, CDR1 is LGHDT and CDR2 is YNNKEL (reference sequence). Deletions cut 5 bases from V and 2 bases from J, with 10 bases between.

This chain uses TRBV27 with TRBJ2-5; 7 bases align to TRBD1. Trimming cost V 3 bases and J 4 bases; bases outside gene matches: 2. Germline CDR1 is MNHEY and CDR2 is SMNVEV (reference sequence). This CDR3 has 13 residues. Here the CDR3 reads CASSFEGAETQYF. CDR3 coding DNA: TGTGCCAGCAGTTTTGAGGGGGCAGAGACCCAGTACTTC.

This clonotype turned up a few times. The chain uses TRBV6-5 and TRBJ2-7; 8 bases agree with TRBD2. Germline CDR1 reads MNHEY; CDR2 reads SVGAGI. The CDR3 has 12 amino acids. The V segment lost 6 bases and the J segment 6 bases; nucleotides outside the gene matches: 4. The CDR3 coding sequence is TGTGCCAGCAGGACGGGGGGGCGCGAGCAGTACTTC. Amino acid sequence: CASRTGGREQYF.

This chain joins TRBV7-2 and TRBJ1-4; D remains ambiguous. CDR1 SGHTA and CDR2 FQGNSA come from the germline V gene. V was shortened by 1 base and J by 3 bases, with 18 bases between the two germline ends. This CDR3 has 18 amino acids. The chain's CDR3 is CASSLGPMGAGANEKLFF. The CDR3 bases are TGTGCCAGCAGCTTAGGCCCTATGGGAGCGGGTGCTAATGAAAAACTGTTTTTT.

The CDR3 loop reads CASSYPGLALNTGELFF. The CDR3 DNA is TGTGCCAGCAGCTACCCGGGACTAGCGCTAAACACCGGGGAGCTGTTTTTT. V is TRBV7-8 and J is TRBJ2-2, with 10 bases aligning to TRBD2. This CDR3 is built from 17 residues. Trimming at V came to 4 bases and at J to 2 bases, leaving 7 bases not matched to a gene. Germline loops: CDR1 SGHVS, CDR2 FQNEAQ.

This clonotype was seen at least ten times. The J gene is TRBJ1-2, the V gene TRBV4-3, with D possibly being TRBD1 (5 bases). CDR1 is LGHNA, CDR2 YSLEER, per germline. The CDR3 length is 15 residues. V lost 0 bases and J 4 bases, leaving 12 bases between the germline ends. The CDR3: CASSQDRQGSYGYTF. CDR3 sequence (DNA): TGCGCCAGCAGCCAAGATCGGCAGGGTAGCTATGGCTACACCTTC.

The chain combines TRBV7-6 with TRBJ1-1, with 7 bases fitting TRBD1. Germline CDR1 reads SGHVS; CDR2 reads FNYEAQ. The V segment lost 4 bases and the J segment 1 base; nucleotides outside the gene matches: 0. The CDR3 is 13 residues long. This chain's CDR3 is CASSSGGNTEAFF. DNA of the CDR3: TGTGCCAGCAGCTCAGGGGGGAACACTGAAGCTTTCTTT. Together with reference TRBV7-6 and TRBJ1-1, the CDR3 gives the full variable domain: GAGVSQSPRYKVTKRGQDVALRCDPISGHVSLYWYRQALGQGPEFLTYFNYEAQQDKSGLPNDRFSAERPEGSISTLTIQRTEQRDSAMYRCASSSGGNTEAFFGQGTRLTVV.

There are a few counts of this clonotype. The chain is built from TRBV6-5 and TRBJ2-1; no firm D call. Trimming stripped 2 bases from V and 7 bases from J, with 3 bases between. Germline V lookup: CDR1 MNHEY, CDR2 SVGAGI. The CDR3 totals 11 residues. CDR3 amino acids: CASSYGNEQFF. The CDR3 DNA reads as TGTGCCAGCAGTTACGGGAATGAGCAGTTCTTC.

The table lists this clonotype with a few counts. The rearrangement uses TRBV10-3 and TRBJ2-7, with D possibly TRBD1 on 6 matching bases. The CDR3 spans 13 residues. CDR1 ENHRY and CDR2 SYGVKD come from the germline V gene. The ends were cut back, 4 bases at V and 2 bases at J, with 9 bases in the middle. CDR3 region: CAISGQATYEQYF. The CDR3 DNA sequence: TGTGCCATCAGTGGACAGGCTACCTACGAGCAGTACTTC.

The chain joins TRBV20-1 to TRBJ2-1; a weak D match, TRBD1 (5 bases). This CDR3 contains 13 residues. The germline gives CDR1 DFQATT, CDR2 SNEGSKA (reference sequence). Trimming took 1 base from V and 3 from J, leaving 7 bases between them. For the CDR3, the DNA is TGCAGTGCTAGAGGCCAGGGCTACAATGAGCAGTTCTTC. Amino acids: CSARGQGYNEQFF.

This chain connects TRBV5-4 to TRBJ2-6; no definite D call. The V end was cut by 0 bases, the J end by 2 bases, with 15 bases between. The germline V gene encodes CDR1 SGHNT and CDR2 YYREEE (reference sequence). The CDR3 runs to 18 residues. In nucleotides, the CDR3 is TGTGCCAGCAGCTTGGGAGGCGTCCAGGTTCCTGGGGCCAACGTCCTGACTTTC. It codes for CASSLGGVQVPGANVLTF. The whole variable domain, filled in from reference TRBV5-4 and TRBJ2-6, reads ETGVTQSPTHLIKTRGQQVTLRCSSQSGHNTVSWYQQALGQGPQFIFQYYREEENGRGNFPPRFSGLQFPNYSSELNVNALELDDSALYLCASSLGGVQVPGANVLTFGAGSRLTVL.

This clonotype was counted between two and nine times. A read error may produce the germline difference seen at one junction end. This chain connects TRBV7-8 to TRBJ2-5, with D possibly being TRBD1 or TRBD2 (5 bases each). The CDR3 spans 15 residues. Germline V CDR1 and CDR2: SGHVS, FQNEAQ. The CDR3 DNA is TGTGCCAGCAGACCGACTCGGGACGACCAAGCGACCCAGTACTTC. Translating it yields CASRPTRDDQATQYF. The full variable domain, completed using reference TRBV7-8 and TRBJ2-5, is GAGVSQSPRYKVAKRGQDVALRCDPISGHVSLFWYQQALGQGPEFLTYFQNEAQLDKSGLPSDRFFAERPEGSVSTLKIQRTQQEDSAVYLCASRPTRDDQATQYFGPGTRLLVL.

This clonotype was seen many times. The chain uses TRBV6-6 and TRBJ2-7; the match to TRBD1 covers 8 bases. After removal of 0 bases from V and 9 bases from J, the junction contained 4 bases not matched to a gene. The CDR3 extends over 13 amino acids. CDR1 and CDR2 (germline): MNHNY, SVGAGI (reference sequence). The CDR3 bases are TGTGCCAGCAGTTACTCGCCAGGGGGCGGGCAGTACTTC. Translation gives CASSYSPGGGQYF.

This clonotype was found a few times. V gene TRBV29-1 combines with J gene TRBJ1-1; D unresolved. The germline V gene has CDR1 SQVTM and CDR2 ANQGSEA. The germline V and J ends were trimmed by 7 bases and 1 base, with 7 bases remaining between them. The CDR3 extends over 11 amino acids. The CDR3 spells CSGTRNTEAFF. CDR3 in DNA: TGCAGCGGGACTAGGAACACTGAAGCTTTCTTT.

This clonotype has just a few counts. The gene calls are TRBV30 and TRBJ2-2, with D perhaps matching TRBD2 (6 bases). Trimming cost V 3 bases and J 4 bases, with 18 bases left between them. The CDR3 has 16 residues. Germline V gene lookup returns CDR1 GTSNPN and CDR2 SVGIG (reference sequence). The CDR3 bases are TGTGCCTGGAGCGGGGGATCCCTAAAGTCCACCGGGGAGCTGTTTTTT. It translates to CAWSGGSLKSTGELFF. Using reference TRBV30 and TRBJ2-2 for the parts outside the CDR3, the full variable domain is SQTIHQWPATLVQPVGSPLSLECTVEGTSNPNLYWYRQAAGRGLQLLFYSVGIGQISSEVPQNLSASRPQDRQFILSSKKLLLSDSGFYLCAWSGGSLKSTGELFFGEGSRLTVL.

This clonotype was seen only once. The CDR3 nucleotides are TGTGCCAGCAGCTTAGGAAGGGACTATAACACCGGGGAGCTGTTTTTT. This translates into CASSLGRDYNTGELFF. V usage is TRBV7-4 and J usage is TRBJ2-2, with 7 bases aligning to TRBD2. V lost 1 base to trimming and J lost 2 bases; unmatched junction nucleotides: 4. The germline CDR1 and CDR2 sequences are SGHVT and SQSDAQ. CDR3 length: 16 residues.

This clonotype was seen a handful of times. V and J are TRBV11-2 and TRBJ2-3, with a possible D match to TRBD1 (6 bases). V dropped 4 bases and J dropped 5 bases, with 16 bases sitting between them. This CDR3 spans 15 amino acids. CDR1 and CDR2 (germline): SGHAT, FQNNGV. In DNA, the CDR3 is TGTGCCAGCAGCTCCGGGACACTTCTTTTAGATACGCAGTATTTT. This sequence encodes CASSSGTLLLDTQYF.

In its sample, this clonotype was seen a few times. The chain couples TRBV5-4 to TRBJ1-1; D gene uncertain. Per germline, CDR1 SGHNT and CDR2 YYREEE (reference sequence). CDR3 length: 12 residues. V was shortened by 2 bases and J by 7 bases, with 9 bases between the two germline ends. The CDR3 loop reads CASSFFGGEAFF. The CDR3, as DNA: TGTGCCAGCAGCTTTTTTGGCGGTGAAGCTTTCTTT.

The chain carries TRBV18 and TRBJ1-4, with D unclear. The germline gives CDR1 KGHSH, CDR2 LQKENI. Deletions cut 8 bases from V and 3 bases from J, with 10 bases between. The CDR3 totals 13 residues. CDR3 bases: TGTGCCAGCGTGGGCGGGGCTAATGAAAAACTGTTTTTT. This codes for CASVGGANEKLFF.